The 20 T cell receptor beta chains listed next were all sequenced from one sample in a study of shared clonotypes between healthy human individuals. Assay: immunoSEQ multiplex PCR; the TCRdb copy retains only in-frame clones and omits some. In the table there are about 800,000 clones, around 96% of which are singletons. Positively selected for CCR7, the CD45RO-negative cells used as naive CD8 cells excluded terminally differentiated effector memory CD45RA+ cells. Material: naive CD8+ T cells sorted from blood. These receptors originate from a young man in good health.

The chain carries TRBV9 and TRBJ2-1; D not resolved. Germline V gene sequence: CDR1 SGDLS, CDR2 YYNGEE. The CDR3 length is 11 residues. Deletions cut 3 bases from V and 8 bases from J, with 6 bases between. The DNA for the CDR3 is TGTGCCAGCAGCGATCGAGATGAGCAGTTCTTC. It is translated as CASSDRDEQFF.

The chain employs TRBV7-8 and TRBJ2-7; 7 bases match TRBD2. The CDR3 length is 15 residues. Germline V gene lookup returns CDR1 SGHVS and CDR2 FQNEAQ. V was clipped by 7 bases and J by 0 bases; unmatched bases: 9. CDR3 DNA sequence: TGTGCCAGCACCTTGGGTAGCGGGCACTCCTACGAGCAGTACTTC. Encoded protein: CASTLGSGHSYEQYF.

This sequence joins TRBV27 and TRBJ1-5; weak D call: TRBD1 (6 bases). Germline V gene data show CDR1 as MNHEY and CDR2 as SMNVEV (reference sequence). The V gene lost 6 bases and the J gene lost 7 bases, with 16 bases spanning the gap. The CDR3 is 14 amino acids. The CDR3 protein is CASSSTPGAQPQHF. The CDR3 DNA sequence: TGTGCCAGCAGCTCAACCCCAGGGGCACAGCCCCAGCATTTT.

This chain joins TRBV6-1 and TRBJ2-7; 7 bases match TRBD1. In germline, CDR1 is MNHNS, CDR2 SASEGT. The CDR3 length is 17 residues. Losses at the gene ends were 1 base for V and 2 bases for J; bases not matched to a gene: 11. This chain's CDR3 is CASSEGWVTGDAYEQYF. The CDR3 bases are TGTGCCAGCAGTGAAGGCTGGGTTACAGGGGACGCCTACGAGCAGTACTTC.

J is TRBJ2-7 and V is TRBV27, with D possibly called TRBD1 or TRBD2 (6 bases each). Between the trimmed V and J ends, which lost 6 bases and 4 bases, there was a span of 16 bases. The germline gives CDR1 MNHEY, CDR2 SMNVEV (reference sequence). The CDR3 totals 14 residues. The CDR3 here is CASSPPGAHYEQYF. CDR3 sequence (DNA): TGTGCCAGCAGCCCACCGGGGGCGCATTACGAGCAGTACTTC.

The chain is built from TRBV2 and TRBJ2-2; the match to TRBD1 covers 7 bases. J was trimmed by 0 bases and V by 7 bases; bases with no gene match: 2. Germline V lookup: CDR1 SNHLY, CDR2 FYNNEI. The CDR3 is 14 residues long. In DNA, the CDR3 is TGTGCCAGCAAGGGACAGTCGAACACCGGGGAGCTGTTTTTT. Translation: CASKGQSNTGELFF.

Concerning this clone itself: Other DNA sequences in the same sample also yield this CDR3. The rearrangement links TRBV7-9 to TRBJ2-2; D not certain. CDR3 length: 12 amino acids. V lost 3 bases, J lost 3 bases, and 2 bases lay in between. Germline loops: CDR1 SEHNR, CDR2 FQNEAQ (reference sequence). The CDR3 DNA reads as TGTGCCAGCAGCTTCTACACCGGGGAGCTGTTTTTT. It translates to CASSFYTGELFF.

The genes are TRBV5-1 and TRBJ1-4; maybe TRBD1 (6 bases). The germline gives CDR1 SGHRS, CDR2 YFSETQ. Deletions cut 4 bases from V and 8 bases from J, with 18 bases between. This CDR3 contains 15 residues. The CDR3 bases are TGCGCCAGCAGCACGGGCCCGGTGGGGGCAGAAAAACTGTTTTTT. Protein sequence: CASSTGPVGAEKLFF.

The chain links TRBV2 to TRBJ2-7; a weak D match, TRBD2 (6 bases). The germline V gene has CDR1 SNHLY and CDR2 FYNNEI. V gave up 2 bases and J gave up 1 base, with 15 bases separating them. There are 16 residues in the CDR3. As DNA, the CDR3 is TGTGCCAGCAGTGAAATAGGAGGGGCCCTATCCTACGAGCAGTACTTC. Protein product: CASSEIGGALSYEQYF.

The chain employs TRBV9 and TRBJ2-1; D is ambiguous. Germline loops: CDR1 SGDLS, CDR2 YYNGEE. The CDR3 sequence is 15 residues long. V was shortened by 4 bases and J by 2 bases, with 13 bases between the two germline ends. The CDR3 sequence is CASSPSQATYNEQFF. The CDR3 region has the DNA TGTGCCAGCAGCCCCTCTCAAGCCACCTACAATGAGCAGTTCTTC. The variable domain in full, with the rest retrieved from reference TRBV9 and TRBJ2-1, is DSGVTQTPKHLITATGQRVTLRCSPRSGDLSVYWYQQSLDQGLQFLIQYYNGEERAKGNILERFSAQQFPDLHSELNLSSLELGDSALYFCASSPSQATYNEQFFGPGTRLTVL.

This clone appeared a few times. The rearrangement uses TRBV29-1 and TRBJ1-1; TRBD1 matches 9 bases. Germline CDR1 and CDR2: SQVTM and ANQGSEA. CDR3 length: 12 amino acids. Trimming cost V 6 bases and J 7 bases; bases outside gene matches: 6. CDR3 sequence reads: CSVGTGSVEAFF. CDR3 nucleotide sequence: TGCAGCGTCGGGACAGGGTCAGTTGAAGCTTTCTTT.

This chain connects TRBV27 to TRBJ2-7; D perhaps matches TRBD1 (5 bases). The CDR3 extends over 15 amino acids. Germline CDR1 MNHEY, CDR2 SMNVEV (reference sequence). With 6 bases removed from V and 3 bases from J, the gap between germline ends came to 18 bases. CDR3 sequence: CASRAYEQGDYEQYF. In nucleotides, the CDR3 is TGTGCCAGCAGAGCTTACGAGCAGGGCGACTACGAGCAGTACTTC.

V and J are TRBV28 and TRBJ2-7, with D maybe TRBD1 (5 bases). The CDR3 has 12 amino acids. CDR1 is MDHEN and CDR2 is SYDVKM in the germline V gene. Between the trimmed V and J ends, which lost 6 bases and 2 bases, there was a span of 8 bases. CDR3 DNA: TGTGCCAGCAGGGACATGACCTACGAGCAGTACTTC. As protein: CASRDMTYEQYF.

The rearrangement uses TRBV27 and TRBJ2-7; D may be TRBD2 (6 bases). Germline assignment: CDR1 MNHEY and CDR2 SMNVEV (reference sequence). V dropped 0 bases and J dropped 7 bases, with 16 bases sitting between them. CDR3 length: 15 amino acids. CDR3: CASSLSGGVAREQYF. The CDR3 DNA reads TGTGCCAGCAGTTTATCCGGCGGGGTAGCTCGAGAGCAGTACTTC.

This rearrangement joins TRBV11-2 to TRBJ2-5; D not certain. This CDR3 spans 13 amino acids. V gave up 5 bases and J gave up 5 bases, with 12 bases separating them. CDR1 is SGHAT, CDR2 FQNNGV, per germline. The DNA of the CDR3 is TGTGCCAGCAGCCCGGTAATAGGCGAGACCCAGTACTTC. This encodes CASSPVIGETQYF.

The CDR3 loop reads CASSFRESSYNEQFF. In nucleotides, the CDR3 is TGCGCCAGCAGCTTCCGAGAGAGCTCCTACAATGAGCAGTTCTTC. The rearrangement uses TRBV5-1 and TRBJ2-1, with no clear D. The V gene's germline CDR1 is SGHRS and CDR2 YFSETQ. The germline V and J ends were trimmed by 2 bases and 0 bases, with 9 bases remaining between them. This CDR3 spans 15 amino acids. The full variable domain, with the rest looked up from reference TRBV5-1 and TRBJ2-1, is KAGVTQTPRYLIKTRGQQVTLSCSPISGHRSVSWYQQTPGQGLQFLFEYFSETQRNKGNFPGRFSGRQFSNSRSEMNVSTLELGDSALYLCASSFRESSYNEQFFGPGTRLTVL.

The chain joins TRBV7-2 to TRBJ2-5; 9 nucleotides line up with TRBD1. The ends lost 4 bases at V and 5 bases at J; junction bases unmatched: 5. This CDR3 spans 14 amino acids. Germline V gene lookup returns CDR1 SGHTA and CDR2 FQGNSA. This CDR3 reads CASSSGTGWETQYF. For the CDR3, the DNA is TGTGCCAGCAGCTCGGGGACAGGGTGGGAGACCCAGTACTTC.

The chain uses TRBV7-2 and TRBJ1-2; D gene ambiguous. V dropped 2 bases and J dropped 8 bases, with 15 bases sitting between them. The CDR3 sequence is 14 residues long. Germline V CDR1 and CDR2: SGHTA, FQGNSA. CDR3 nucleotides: TGTGCCAGCAGCTTACCACCCTCTTTAATCGGCTACACCTTC. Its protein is CASSLPPSLIGYTF. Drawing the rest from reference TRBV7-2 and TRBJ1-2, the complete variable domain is GAGVSQSPSNKVTEKGKDVELRCDPISGHTALYWYRQSLGQGLEFLIYFQGNSAPDKSGLPSDRFSAERTGGSVSTLTIQRTQQEDSAVYLCASSLPPSLIGYTFGSGTRLTVV.

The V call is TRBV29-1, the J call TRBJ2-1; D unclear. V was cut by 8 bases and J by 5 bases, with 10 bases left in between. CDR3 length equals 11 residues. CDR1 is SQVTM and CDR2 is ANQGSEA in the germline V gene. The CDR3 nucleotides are TGCAGCCCCTGGGTGGACAATGAGCAGTTCTTC. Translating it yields CSPWVDNEQFF.

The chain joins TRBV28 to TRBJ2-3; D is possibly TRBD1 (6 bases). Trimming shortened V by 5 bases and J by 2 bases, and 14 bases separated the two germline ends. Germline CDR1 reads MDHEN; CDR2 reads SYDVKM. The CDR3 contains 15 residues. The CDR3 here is CASSPGQINTDTQYF. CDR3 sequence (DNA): TGTGCCAGCAGTCCAGGACAGATAAACACAGATACGCAGTATTTT. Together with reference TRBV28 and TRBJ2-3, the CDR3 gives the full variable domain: DVKVTQSSRYLVKRTGEKVFLECVQDMDHENMFWYRQDPGLGLRLIYFSYDVKMKEKGDIPEGYSVSREKKERFSLILESASTNQTSMYLCASSPGQINTDTQYFGPGTRLTVL.